These T cell receptor beta chains were read from a single sample in a study of T-cell memory formation after mild COVID-19. TCRdb used MiXCR to reprocess the 5' RACE reads, holding one entry per CDR3 protein. The repertoire holds 500,000 to 650,000 distinct CDR3 sequences, about 20% seen once, with roughly 8.1% in the top ten. The specimen sequenced was PBMCs or a T cell subset sorted from them (not recorded which). These receptors originate from an adult woman who had mild COVID-19 (a few samples of this study predate the infection). Cell type and time point are not known. Each CDR3 is given with its conserved first and last residue. Not all rows give a size; the values are once, few, many and, for expanded clones, a class.

j_call,v_call,cdr3_length,clone_size,cdr3_aa
TRBJ2-4,TRBV12-3/TRBV12-4,18,NA,CASSPPPDSGWSKNIQYF
TRBJ1-1,TRBV30,13,NA,CAWSVSLNTEAFF
TRBJ2-1,TRBV21-1,17,few,CASSKGPAGGPYNEQFF
TRBJ1-1,TRBV29-1,15,NA,CSVYAGAERNTEAFF
TRBJ2-2,TRBV7-8,17,few,CASSSPLIPSNTGELFF
TRBJ2-5,TRBV6-1,14,NA,CASRNLDRQETQYF
TRBJ2-3,TRBV5-1,17,NA,CASSLGTGTDSTDTQYF
TRBJ2-7,TRBV2,15,many,CASSGSRAGAHEQYF
TRBJ2-1,TRBV7-8,17,NA,CASSFEGAGLLRNEQFF
TRBJ2-1,TRBV11-1,15,few,CASSLSAGENNEQFF
TRBJ2-7,TRBV7-9,11,many,CASSQRYEQYF
TRBJ2-2,TRBV27,12,NA,CASSSTNGELFF
TRBJ2-1,TRBV14,15,NA,CASSQGFGGGWEQFF
TRBJ2-7,TRBV4-2,15,NA,CASSQELAGNYEQYF
TRBJ2-7,TRBV6-2/TRBV6-3,14,NA,CASSKRTGTYEQYF
TRBJ2-2,TRBV6-5,13,few,CASSRGVLRELFF
TRBJ1-5,TRBV3-1,13,few,CASSQDINQPQHF
TRBJ2-1,TRBV20-1,14,many,CSATGTSAGDEQFF
TRBJ2-1,TRBV29-1,15,few,CSVEGTGGAWNEQFF
TRBJ2-7,TRBV29-1,15,NA,CSVELTSGKYYEQYF
TRBJ2-7,TRBV5-1,15,few,CASSLAPGGDYEQYF
TRBJ1-1,TRBV6-5,11,few,CASSSPREAFF
TRBJ1-1,TRBV2,13,NA,CASSIGLAGKAFF
TRBJ1-5,TRBV19,12,few,CASAPGGQPQHF
TRBJ1-2,TRBV7-2,15,NA,CASSLPLTPNYGYTF
TRBJ2-2,TRBV12-3/TRBV12-4,20,few,CASRNERTSGSRSNTGELFF
TRBJ2-7,TRBV4-3,14,NA,CASSQGLGGGEQYF
TRBJ2-3,TRBV6-6,15,NA,CASHDRDRGTDTQYF